This section outlines one T cell receptor (beta chain) sequence together with its context. These data come from a study of blood T cell repertoires in COVID-19. Study-wide background: There were acute and convalescent COVID-19 samples, and they came from the United States, Italy and Spain.

This CDR3 has 18 residues. CDR1 is KGHSH and CDR2 is LQKENI in the germline V gene. V dropped 1 base and J dropped 0 bases, with 19 bases sitting between them. Per the study methods: Counts of nucleated cells, estimated from reference gene primer amplification, were obtained. The protocol was immunoSEQ multiplex PCR, while the TCRdb copy is restricted to in-frame clones and leaves out a portion. For V, J and clone size, that table is used; D and trimming come from the DNA. The sample consists of about 160,000 clones, 80% to 90% of them appearing once. The V gene is TRBV18, the J gene TRBJ2-7; the D gene is possibly TRBD1 (6 bases). Sample: peripheral blood. The clonotype was recovered from a man in his 70s with acute or convalescent COVID-19. DNA of the CDR3: TGTGCCAGCTCACCACTAATACCACAGGGCCGTGACTCCTACGAGCAGTACTTC. This codes for CASSPLIPQGRDSYEQYF.